Below are 14 T cell receptor beta chains sequenced from a single sample in a study of shared clonotypes between healthy human individuals. Generated by immunoSEQ multiplex PCR, the TCRdb table keeps only in-frame clones and is missing some. Of 950,000 to 1,100,000 clones in the sample, around 74% were seen once. What was sequenced was memory CD4+ T cells sorted from blood. The subset here: CD45RA-negative fraction. Source of these receptors: a man aged 18 to 29 in good health.

The chain has TRBV5-1 and TRBJ1-1, with D maybe TRBD1 (5 bases). The CDR3 is 14 residues long. Germline loops: CDR1 SGHRS, CDR2 YFSETQ. V lost 0 bases, J lost 3 bases, and 9 bases lay in between. The CDR3 DNA follows: TGCGCCAGCAGCTTGGACAGGAAGGACACTGAAGCTTTCTTT. Protein: CASSLDRKDTEAFF.

This CDR3 reads CASSDVGMGDTEAFF. Written as DNA, the CDR3 is TGTGCCAGCAGTGATGTAGGGATGGGAGACACTGAAGCTTTCTTT. V usage is TRBV2 and J usage is TRBJ1-1; D is unresolved. The CDR3 extends over 15 amino acids. Trimming shortened V by 3 bases and J by 3 bases, and 14 bases separated the two germline ends. The germline V gene encodes CDR1 SNHLY and CDR2 FYNNEI.

This clone appeared a few times. This chain joins TRBV21-1 and TRBJ2-7; TRBD1 reflects the table's D call only, with no check against the DNA. TRBV21-1 is a listed pseudogene. This CDR3 is built from 16 residues. The DNA for the CDR3 is TGTGCCAGCAGCAAGGGACAGGGGTTATCAAGGCCCGAGCAGTACTTC. It codes for CASSKGQGLSRPEQYF.

The rearrangement joins TRBV6-1 to TRBJ2-7, with 10 positions matching TRBD1. Germline CDR1 is MNHNS and CDR2 is SASEGT. The CDR3 loop spans 12 amino acids. V was clipped by 8 bases and J by 6 bases; unmatched bases: 4. CDR3 bases: TGTGCCAGCCTGGGACAGGGGTTCGAGCAGTACTTC. This translates into CASLGQGFEQYF.

The chain joins TRBV5-4 to TRBJ2-7, with 9 bases aligning to TRBD1. Trimming at V came to 5 bases and at J to 6 bases, leaving 9 bases not matched to a gene. Per the germline V gene, CDR1 is SGHNT and CDR2 is YYREEE (reference sequence). The CDR3 is 14 residues long. CDR3 residues: CASRTFGQGFEQYF. In nucleotides, the CDR3 is TGTGCCAGCAGGACCTTCGGACAGGGGTTCGAGCAGTACTTC.

Comment on this clone: A junction boundary mismatches the germline segment, possibly from a read error. The chain uses TRBV30 and TRBJ2-7, with 8 bases aligning to TRBD2. The CDR3 totals 11 residues. Looked up from germline, CDR1 is GTSNPN and CDR2 is SVGIG (reference sequence). CDR3 in DNA: TGTGCTTGGACTAGCCTCTACGAGCAGTACTTC. It yields the protein CAWTSLYEQYF.

On this clone itself: One junction end does not reproduce the germline sequence, and a read error may be involved. This chain joins TRBV7-7 and TRBJ2-7; 7 bases map to TRBD1. The CDR3 sequence is 17 residues long. Looked up from germline, CDR1 is SSHAT and CDR2 is FNYEAQ (reference sequence). The CDR3 bases are TGTGCTAGCAGCCGACCCGGTGAGTCAGGGGGTTCCTACGAGCAGTACTTC. Its translation is CASSRPGESGGSYEQYF.

This sequence joins TRBV19 and TRBJ1-4; a possible D gene is TRBD1 (5 bases). The CDR3 runs 14 residues. Trimming cost V 8 bases and J 2 bases, with 12 bases left between them. The V gene's germline CDR1 is LNHDA and CDR2 SQIVND (reference sequence). The CDR3 loop is CASGVGPTNEKLFF. The CDR3 nucleotides read TGTGCCAGTGGGGTGGGACCCACTAATGAAAAACTGTTTTTT.

About this clone: Distinct nucleotide sequences in the sample also encode this CDR3. The chain joins TRBV5-4 to TRBJ2-2, with D possibly matching TRBD2 (5 bases). V was clipped by 2 bases and J by 7 bases, with 15 bases between them. CDR3 length: 15 residues. Germline V gene sequence: CDR1 SGHNT, CDR2 YYREEE (reference sequence). The CDR3 bases are TGTGCCAGCAGCTTTGGACTGGCTCTGGACGGGGAGCTGTTTTTT. It specifies CASSFGLALDGELFF.

The genes are TRBV11-2 and TRBJ1-2; a possible D gene is TRBD1 (5 bases). CDR1 is SGHAT, CDR2 FQNNGV, per germline. V lost 5 bases, J lost 3 bases, and 13 bases lay in between. There are 14 residues in the CDR3. The CDR3 loop is CASSTSRGYYGYTF. The CDR3 nucleotides are TGTGCCAGCAGCACCTCTCGGGGCTACTATGGCTACACCTTC.

This clone was found once. The V and J genes are TRBV5-1 and TRBJ2-3; D might be TRBD2 (5 bases). V was cut by 6 bases and J by 6 bases, with 11 bases left in between. Germline assignment: CDR1 SGHRS and CDR2 YFSETQ. The CDR3 is made up of 12 amino acids. The CDR3 bases are TGCGCCAGCAAGGTGGGAGAGGATACGCAGTATTTT. Encoded protein: CASKVGEDTQYF.

The chain recombines TRBV7-2 with TRBJ2-7; D is perhaps TRBD1 (6 bases). Germline-derived CDR1 and CDR2 are SGHTA and FQGNSA. The CDR3 contains 14 residues. Trimming removed 5 bases at V and 6 bases at J, with 17 bases between. The CDR3 DNA is TGTGCCAGCAGCCCTGGGAACAGGGCGTCCGAGCAGTACTTC. Translation gives CASSPGNRASEQYF.

This chain links TRBV7-2 with TRBJ2-2, with 8 bases aligning to TRBD1. The length of the CDR3 is 15 residues. Looked up from germline, CDR1 is SGHTA and CDR2 is FQGNSA. V lost 5 bases to trimming and J lost 4 bases; unmatched junction nucleotides: 6. The CDR3 is CASSAGQGGTGELFF. CDR3 sequence (DNA): TGTGCCAGCAGCGCCGGACAGGGAGGCACCGGGGAGCTGTTTTTT.

The V gene is TRBV30, the J gene TRBJ2-1, with 7 bases aligning to TRBD2. Trimming removed 0 bases from V and 6 bases from J; junction bases left unmatched: 8. The CDR3 has 15 amino acids. Germline V CDR1 and CDR2: GTSNPN, SVGIG (reference sequence). The CDR3 reads CAWSVRRERVNEQFF. Here the CDR3 DNA reads TGTGCCTGGAGTGTACGGCGGGAGAGGGTCAATGAGCAGTTCTTC.